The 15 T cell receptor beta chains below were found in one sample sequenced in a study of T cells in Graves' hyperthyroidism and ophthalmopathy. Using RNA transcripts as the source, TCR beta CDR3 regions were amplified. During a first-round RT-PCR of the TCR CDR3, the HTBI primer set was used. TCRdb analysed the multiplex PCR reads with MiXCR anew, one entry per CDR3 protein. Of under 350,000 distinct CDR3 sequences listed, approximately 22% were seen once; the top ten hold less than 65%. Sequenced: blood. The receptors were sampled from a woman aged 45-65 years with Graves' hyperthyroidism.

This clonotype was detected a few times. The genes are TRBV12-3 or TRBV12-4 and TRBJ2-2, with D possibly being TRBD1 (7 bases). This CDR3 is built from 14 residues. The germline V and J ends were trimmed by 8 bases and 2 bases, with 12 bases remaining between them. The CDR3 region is CASGRGENTGELFF. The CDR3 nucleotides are TGTGCCAGCGGCAGGGGGGAAAACACCGGGGAGCTGTTTTTT.

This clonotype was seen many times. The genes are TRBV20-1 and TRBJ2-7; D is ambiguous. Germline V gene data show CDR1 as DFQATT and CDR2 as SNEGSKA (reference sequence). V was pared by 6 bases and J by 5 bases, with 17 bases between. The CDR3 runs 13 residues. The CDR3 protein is CSAPFGVLDEQYF. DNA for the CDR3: TGCAGTGCCCCGTTCGGAGTTCTGGACGAGCAGTACTTC.

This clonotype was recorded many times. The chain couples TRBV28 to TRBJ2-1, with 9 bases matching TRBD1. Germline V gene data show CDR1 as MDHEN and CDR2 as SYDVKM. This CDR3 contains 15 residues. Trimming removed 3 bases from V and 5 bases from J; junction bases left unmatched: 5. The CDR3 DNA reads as TGTGCCAGCAGTTTTTCGGGACAGGGCCACAATGAGCAGTTCTTC. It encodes CASSFSGQGHNEQFF. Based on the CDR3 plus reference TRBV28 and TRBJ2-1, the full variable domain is DVKVTQSSRYLVKRTGEKVFLECVQDMDHENMFWYRQDPGLGLRLIYFSYDVKMKEKGDIPEGYSVSREKKERFSLILESASTNQTSMYLCASSFSGQGHNEQFFGPGTRLTVL.

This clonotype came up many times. This CDR3 reads CASSLLSPGELFF. CDR3 DNA: TGTGCCAGCAGCCTCCTAAGCCCCGGGGAGCTGTTTTTT. This rearrangement joins TRBV27 to TRBJ2-2; no clear D gene. The CDR3 spans 13 residues. Trimming removed 6 bases at V and 6 bases at J, with 11 bases between. Germline CDR1 is MNHEY and CDR2 is SMNVEV (reference sequence).

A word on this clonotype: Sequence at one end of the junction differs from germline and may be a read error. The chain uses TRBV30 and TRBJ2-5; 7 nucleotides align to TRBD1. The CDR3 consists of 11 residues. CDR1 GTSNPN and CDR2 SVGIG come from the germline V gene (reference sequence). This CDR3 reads CAWRDRETRYF. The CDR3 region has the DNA TGTGCCTGGAGAGACAGGGAGACCCGGTACTTC.

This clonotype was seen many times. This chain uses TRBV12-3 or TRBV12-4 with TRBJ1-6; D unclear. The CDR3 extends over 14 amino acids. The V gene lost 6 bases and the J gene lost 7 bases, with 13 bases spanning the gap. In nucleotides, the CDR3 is TGTGCCAGCAGGCCGGCCGGTTGGAATTCACCCCTCCACTTT. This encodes CASRPAGWNSPLHF.

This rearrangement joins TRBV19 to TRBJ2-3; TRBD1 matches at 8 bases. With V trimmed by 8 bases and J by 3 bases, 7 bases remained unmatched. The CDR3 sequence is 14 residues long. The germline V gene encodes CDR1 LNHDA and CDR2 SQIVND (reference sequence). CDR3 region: CASRRTGNTDTQYF. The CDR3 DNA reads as TGTGCCAGTCGGAGGACAGGGAATACAGATACGCAGTATTTT.

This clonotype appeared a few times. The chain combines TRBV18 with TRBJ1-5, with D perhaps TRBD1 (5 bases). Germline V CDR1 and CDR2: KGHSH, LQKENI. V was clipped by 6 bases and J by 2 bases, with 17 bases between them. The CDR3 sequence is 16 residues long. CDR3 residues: CASSLPGKLGNQPQHF. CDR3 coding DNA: TGTGCCAGCTCCCTTCCAGGGAAGCTGGGCAATCAGCCCCAGCATTTT.

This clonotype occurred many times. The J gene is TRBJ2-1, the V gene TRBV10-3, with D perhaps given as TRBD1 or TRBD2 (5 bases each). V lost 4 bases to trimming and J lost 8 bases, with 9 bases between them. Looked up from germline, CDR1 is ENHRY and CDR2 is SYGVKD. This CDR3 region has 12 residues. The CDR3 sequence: CAISALGDEQFF. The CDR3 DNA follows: TGTGCCATCAGTGCCCTGGGGGATGAGCAGTTCTTC.

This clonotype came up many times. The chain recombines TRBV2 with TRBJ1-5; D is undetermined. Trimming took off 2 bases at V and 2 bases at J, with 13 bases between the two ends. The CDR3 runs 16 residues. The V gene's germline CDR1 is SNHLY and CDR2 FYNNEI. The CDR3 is CASSEYSGTRNQPQHF. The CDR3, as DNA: TGTGCCAGCAGTGAATATTCGGGCACCCGCAATCAGCCCCAGCATTTT. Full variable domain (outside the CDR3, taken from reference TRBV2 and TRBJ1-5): EPEVTQTPSHQVTQMGQEVILRCVPISNHLYFYWYRQILGQKVEFLVSFYNNEISEKSEIFDDQFSVERPDGSNFTLKIRSTKLEDSAMYFCASSEYSGTRNQPQHFGDGTRLSIL.

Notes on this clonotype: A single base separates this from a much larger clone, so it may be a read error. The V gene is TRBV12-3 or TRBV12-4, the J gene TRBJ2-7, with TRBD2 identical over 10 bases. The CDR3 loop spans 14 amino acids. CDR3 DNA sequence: TGTGCCTGCAGTCCCCTAGCGGGAGCAATCGAGCAGTACTTC. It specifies CACSPLAGAIEQYF.

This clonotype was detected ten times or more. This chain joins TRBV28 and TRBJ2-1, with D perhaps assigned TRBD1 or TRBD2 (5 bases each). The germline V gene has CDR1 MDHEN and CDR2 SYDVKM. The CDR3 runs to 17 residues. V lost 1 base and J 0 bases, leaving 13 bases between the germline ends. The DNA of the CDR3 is TGTGCCAGCAGTTTATCTAAGCTCGGGACCTCCTACAATGAGCAGTTCTTC. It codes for CASSLSKLGTSYNEQFF.

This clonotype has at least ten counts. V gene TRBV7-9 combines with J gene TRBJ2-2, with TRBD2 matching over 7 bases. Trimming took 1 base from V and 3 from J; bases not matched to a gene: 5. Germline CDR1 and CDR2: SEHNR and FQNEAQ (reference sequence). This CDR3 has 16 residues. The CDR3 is CASSLVRLADTGELFF. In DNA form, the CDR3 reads TGTGCCAGCAGCTTAGTACGGCTAGCGGACACCGGGGAGCTGTTTTTT. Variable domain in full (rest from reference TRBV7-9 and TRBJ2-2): DTGVSQNPRHKITKRGQNVTFRCDPISEHNRLYWYRQTLGQGPEFLTYFQNEAQLEKSRLLSDRFSAERPKGSFSTLEIQRTEQGDSAMYLCASSLVRLADTGELFFGEGSRLTVL.

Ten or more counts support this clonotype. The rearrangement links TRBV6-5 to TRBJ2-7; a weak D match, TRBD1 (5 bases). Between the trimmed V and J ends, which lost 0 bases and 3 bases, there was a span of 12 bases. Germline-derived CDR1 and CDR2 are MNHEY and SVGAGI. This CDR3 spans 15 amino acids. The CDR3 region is CASSYSPGSNYEQYF. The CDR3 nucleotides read TGTGCCAGCAGTTACTCTCCAGGGTCGAACTACGAGCAGTACTTC.

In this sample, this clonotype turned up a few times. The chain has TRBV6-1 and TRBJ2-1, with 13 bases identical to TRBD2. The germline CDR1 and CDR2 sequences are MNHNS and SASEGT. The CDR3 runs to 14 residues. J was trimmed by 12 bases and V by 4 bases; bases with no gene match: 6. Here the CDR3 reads CASSVLAGGPMQFF. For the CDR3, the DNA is TGTGCCAGCAGTGTACTAGCGGGGGGGCCGATGCAGTTCTTC.